This TCR beta chain was captured by sequencing in a study of T cell changes during pregnancy in multiple sclerosis. The germline V gene encodes CDR1 SNHLY and CDR2 FYNNEI. CDR3 size: 14 residues. The trim removed 4 bases at V and 5 bases at J, leaving 6 bases unmatched. This table comes from immunoSEQ multiplex PCR, and its TCRdb copy is limited to in-frame clones, with some not included. Here the sample spans over 50,000 clones, about 91% being singletons. The J gene is TRBJ2-3, the V gene TRBV2, with 7 bases lining up with TRBD2. Sequenced here: peripheral blood, sampled after pregnancy. The TCR originated in a female donor with multiple sclerosis, enrolled in a pregnancy study. CDR3 region: CASSARGDQDTQYF. The CDR3 nucleotides read TGTGCCAGCAGTGCCCGGGGGGACCAAGATACGCAGTATTTT.